This record concerns one T cell receptor beta chain sequence. This clonotype was seen a handful of times. No antigen is known for it. Base qualities are not recorded, but no much larger clone differs from it by a single base. This specimen belongs to a study of molecular identifiers for immune sequencing clone quantification (dated by TCRdb to 2017 to 2018). Study-level background: In a replicate experiment, RNA from around 20,000 or 100,000 naive CD8 T cells was split into five aliquots, four of which were sequenced. CD8 T cells were used in a methods study to benchmark molecular-identifier clustering-based TCR repertoire sequencing (MIDCIRS) and TCR RNA copy counting. What the authors observed across the whole study: The naive libraries included spiked-in Jurkat TCR RNA (roughly 9 copies' worth), and this RNA is not part of the donor repertoire. The sizes of highly expanded clones could end up underestimated when identical TCR molecules share a barcode. Roughly 3 recovered TCR RNA copies per cell were obtained by modeling, versus about 10 by digital PCR, implying a capture efficiency of 30% to 35%. Spiked-in Jurkat TCR RNA equivalent to a single cell was reported to be detectable even among approximately 1 million naive CD8 T cells. When barcode sub-clustering was left out, chimeric consensus sequences inflated TCR diversity, with chimeras reaching as high as 47%. In CMV-specific effector cells, clones with more than 20 RNA copies accounted for over 98% of molecules, whereas in naive cells such clones accounted for under 1%.

Libraries of naive CD8 T cells were built from around 18,000 to 910,000 sorted cells, with 10%, 30% or 50% of the purified RNA used. Naive CD8 T cells were FACS-sorted as CD8+CD4-CCR7+CD45RA+ on a BD FACSAria II into RLT Plus buffer. Detection sensitivity was tested by spiking Jurkat RNA equal to ten TCR copies' worth into samples containing roughly 17,000-1,000,000 naive CD8 T cells. Enrichment of CD8 T cells was done with RosetteSep CD8+ T Cell Enrichment Cocktail plus Ficoll-Paque, and ACK red cell lysis came afterward. Deletion took 5 bases off V and 5 bases off J, with a span of 12 bases between the germline ends. The CDR3 starts with the cysteine, ends with the phenylalanine, and has 13 residues. Here the CDR3 DNA is all that survives: 39 bases in frame from base 1. Library creation used PCR. The data were produced on an Illumina HiSeq 4000. Preparation of bulk TCR libraries followed a previously described approach, with the TCR primers listed in Table S5. The Qiagen AllPrep DNA/RNA kit was used to purify total RNA. Reads from multiple sequencing runs of the same library were pooled before analysis. Concerning the study's data processing: Only reads with exact TCR constant sequence were kept, trimmed to 150 nt, and grouped by their 12-nt molecular barcodes. Reads in each barcode group were sub-clustered using a 15% Levenshtein threshold, and a quality-weighted consensus sequence was built for each RNA molecule. Non-functional sequences were discarded, and so were lower-count sequences lying one edit away from another sequence. Based on fitting two negative binomial distributions, any barcode sub-cluster with under 20% of the maximum read count was discarded. The public reads were run again by TCRdb, first through fastp at Q25 and then through MiXCR, and only productive beta chains were kept. Under each unique CDR3 protein, matching rows form one entry showing the most common genes and DNA. Clone size and V and J calls follow TCRdb, not the original study. A total of more than 450,000 distinct CDR3 sequences appear in this sample, around a fifth of them only once. The ten most abundant clones make up more than 0.8% of the sample.

The chain is assembled from TRBV12-3 or TRBV12-4 and TRBJ1-1, with no confident D gene call. The sequence derives from a human donor in good health. Some libraries in this study had Jurkat cell RNA spiked in. The sample was naive CD8+ T cells from blood, with Jurkat cell RNA spiked in. The sample's cell subset or site label is to be understood as: FACS-sorted CD8+CD4-CCR7+CD45RA+ naive T cells. The CDR3 region has the sequence CASSPTSGTEAFF. The DNA is TGTGCCAGCAGTCCCACCTCTGGGACTGAAGCTTTCTTT.